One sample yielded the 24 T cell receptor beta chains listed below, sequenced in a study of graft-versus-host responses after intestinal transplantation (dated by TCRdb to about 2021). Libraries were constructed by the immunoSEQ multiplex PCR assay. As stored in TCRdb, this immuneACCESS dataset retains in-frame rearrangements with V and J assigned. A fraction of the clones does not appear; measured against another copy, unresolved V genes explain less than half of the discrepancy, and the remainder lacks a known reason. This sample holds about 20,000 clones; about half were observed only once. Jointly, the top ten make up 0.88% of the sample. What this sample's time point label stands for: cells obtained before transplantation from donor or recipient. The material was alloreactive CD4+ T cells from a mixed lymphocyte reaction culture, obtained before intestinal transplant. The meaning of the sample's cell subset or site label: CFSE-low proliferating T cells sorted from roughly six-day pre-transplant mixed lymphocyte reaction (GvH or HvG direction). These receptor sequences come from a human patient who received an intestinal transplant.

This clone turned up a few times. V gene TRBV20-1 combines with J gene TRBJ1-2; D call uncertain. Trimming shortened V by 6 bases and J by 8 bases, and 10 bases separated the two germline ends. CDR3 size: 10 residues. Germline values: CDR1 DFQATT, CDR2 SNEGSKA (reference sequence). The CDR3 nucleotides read TGCAGTGCCGCCAACGGGGGCTACACCTTC. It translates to CSAANGGYTF.

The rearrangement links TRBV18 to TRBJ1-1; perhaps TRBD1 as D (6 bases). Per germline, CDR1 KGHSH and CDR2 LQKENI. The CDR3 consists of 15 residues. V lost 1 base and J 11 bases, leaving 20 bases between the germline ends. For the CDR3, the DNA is TGTGCCAGCTCACCACTGATCGGAACAGGGTTGGGGGCTTTCTTT. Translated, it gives CASSPLIGTGLGAFF.

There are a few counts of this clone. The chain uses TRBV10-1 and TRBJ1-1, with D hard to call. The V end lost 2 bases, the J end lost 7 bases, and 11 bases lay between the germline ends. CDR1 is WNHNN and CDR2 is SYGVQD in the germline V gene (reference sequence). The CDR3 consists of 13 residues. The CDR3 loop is CASSEGGLVEAFF. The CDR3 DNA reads TGCGCCAGCAGTGAGGGAGGGCTCGTTGAAGCTTTCTTT.

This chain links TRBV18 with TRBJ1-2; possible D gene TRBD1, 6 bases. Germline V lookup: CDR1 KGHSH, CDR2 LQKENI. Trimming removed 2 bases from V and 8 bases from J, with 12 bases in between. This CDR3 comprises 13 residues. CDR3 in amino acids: CASSPDRTKGYTF. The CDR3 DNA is TGTGCCAGCTCACCAGACAGGACAAAGGGCTACACCTTC.

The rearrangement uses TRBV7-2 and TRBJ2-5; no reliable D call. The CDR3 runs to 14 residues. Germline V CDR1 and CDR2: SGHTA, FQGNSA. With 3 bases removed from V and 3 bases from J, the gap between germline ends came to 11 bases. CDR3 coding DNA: TGTGCCAGCAGCTTTAGTGGGCTAAAAGAGACCCAGTACTTC. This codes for CASSFSGLKETQYF.

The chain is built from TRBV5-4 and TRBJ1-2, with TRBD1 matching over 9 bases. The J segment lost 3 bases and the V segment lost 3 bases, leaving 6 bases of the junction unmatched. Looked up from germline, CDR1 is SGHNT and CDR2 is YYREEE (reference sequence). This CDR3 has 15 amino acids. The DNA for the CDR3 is TGTGCCAGCAGCTCCGGGACAGGGCCATACTATGGCTACACCTTC. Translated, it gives CASSSGTGPYYGYTF.

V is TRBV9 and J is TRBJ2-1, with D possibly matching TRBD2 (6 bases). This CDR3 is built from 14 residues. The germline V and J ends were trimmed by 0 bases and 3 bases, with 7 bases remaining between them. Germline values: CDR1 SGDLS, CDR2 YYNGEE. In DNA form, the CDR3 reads TGTGCCAGCAGCGTAGCCGGGAGCTACAATGAGCAGTTCTTC. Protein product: CASSVAGSYNEQFF.

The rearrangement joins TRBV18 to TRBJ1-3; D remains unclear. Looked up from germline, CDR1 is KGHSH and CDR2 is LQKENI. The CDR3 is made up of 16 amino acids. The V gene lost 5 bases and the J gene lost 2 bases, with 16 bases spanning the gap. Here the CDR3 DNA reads TGTGCCAGCTCAATTATAGAGGATAAGACTGGAAACACCATATATTTT. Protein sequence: CASSIIEDKTGNTIYF.

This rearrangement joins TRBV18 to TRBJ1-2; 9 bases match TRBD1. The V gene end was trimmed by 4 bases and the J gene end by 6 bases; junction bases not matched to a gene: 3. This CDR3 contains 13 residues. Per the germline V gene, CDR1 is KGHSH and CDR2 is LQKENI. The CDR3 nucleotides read TGTGCCAGCTCACTTTGGACAGGGGATGGCTACACCTTC. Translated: CASSLWTGDGYTF.

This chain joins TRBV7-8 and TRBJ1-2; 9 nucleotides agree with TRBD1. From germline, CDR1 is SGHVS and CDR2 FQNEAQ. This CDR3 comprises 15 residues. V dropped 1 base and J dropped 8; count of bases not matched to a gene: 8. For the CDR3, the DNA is TGTGCCAGCAGCTTAGGACGGACAGGGGCTGTGGGCTACACCTTC. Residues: CASSLGRTGAVGYTF.

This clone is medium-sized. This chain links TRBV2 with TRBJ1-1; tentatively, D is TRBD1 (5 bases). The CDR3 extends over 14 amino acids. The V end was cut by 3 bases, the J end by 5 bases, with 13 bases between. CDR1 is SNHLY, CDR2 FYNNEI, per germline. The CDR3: CASSEISGETEAFF. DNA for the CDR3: TGTGCCAGCAGTGAGATCTCGGGGGAGACTGAAGCTTTCTTT.

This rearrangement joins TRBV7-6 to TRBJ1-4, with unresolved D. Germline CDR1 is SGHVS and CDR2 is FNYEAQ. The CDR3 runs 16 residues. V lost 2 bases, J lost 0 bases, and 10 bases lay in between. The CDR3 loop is CASSLYSGATNEKLFF. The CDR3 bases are TGTGCCAGCAGCTTATATTCCGGTGCAACTAATGAAAAACTGTTTTTT.

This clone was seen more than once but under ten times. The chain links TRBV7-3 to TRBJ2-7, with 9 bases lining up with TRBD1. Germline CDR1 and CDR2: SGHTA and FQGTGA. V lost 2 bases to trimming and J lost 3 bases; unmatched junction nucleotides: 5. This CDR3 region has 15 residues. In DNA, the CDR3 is TGTGCCAGCAGCTTAGCGGGACAGGGCTTCTACGAGCAGTACTTC. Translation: CASSLAGQGFYEQYF.

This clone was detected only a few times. The CDR3 bases are TGCAGCGTTCGACCGGGGGATACGCAGTATTTT. Its protein product is CSVRPGDTQYF. The chain couples TRBV29-1 to TRBJ2-3, with D tentatively TRBD2 (5 bases). Trimming cost V 5 bases and J 6 bases, with 9 bases left between them. This CDR3 has 11 residues. Germline lookup yields CDR1 SQVTM and CDR2 ANQGSEA.

The CDR3 region is CASSLVLAGGLRETQYF. CDR3 nucleotides: TGCGCCAGCAGCTTGGTTCTCGCGGGGGGGCTTCGGGAGACCCAGTACTTC. This chain uses TRBV5-1 with TRBJ2-5, with 9 bases matching TRBD2. The J segment lost 5 bases and the V segment lost 0 bases, leaving 11 bases of the junction unmatched. This CDR3 has 17 residues. From germline, CDR1 is SGHRS and CDR2 YFSETQ.

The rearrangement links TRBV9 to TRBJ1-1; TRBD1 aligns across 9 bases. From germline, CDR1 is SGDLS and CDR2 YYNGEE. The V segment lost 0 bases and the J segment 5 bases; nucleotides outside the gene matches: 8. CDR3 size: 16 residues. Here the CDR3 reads CASSVADRGGRTEAFF. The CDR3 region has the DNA TGTGCCAGCAGCGTAGCAGACAGGGGGGGAAGGACTGAAGCTTTCTTT.

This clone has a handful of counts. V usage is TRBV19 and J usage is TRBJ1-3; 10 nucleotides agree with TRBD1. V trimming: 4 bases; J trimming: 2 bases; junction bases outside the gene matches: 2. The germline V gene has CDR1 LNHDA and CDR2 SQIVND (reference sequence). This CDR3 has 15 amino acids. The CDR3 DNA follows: TGTGCCAGTAGTACAGGGACAGGGGCTGGAAACACCATATATTTT. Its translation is CASSTGTGAGNTIYF.

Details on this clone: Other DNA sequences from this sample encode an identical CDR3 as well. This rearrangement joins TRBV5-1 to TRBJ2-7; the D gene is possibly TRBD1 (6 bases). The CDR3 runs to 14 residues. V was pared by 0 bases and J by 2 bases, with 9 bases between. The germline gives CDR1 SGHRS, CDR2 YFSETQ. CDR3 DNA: TGCGCCAGCAGCTTGGCTGCAGGGGCCTACGAGCAGTACTTC. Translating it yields CASSLAAGAYEQYF. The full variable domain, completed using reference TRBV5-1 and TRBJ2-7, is KAGVTQTPRYLIKTRGQQVTLSCSPISGHRSVSWYQQTPGQGLQFLFEYFSETQRNKGNFPGRFSGRQFSNSRSEMNVSTLELGDSALYLCASSLAAGAYEQYFGPGTRLTVT.

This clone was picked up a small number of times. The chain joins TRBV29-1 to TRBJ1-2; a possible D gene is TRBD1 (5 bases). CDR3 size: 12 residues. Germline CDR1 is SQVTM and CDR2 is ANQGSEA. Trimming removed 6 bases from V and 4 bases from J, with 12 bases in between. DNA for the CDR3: TGCAGCGTGGGGGGAGGGCTCTATGGCTACACCTTC. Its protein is CSVGGGLYGYTF.

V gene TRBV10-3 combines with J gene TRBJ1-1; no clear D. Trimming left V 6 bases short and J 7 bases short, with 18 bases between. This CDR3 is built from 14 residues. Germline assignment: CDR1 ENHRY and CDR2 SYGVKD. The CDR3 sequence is CAIRVAVGGSEAFF. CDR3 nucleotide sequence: TGTGCCATCAGGGTTGCGGTGGGCGGGAGTGAAGCTTTCTTT.

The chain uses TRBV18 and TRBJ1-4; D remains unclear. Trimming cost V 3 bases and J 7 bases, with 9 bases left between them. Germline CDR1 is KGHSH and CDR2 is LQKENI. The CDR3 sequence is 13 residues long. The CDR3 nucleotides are TGTGCCAGCTCACCGGTAGAGGGTGAAAAACTGTTTTTT. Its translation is CASSPVEGEKLFF. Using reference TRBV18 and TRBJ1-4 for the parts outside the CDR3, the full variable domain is NAGVMQNPRHLVRRRGQEARLRCSPMKGHSHVYWYRQLPEEGLKFMVYLQKENIIDESGMPKERFSAEFPKEGPSILRIQQVVRGDSAAYFCASSPVEGEKLFFGSGTQLSVL.

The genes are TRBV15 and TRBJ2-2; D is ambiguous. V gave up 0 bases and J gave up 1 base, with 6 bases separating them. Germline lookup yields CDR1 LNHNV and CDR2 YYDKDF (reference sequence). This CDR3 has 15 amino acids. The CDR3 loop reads CATSRDPLNTGELFF. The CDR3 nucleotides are TGTGCCACCAGCAGAGATCCCCTGAACACCGGGGAGCTGTTTTTT.

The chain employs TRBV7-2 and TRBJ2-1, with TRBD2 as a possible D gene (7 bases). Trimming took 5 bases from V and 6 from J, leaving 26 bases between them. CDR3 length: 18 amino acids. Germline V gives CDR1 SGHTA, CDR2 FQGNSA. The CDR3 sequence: CASSVKRGGGLKSNEQFF. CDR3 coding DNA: TGTGCCAGCAGCGTAAAACGGGGCGGGGGCCTGAAATCCAATGAGCAGTTCTTC.

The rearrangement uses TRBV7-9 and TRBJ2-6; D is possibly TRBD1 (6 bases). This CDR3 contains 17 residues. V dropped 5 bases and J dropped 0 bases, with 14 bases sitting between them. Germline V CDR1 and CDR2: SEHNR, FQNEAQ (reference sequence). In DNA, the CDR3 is TGTGCCAGCAGCCCCGGACAGTCTCGCTCTGGGGCCAACGTCCTGACTTTC. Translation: CASSPGQSRSGANVLTF.